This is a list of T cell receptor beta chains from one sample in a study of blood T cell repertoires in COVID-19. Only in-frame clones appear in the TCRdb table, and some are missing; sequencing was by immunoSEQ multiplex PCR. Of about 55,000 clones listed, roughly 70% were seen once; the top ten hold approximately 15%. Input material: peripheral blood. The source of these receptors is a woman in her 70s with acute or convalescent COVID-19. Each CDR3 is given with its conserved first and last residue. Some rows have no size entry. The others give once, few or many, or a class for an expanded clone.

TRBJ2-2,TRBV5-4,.,CASSSNPGGTGELFF
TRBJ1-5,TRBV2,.,CASSERQVRNQPQHF
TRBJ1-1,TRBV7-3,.,CASSAQGTEAFF
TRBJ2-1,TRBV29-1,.,CSVRPGQGAYNEQFF
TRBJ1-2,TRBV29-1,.,CSVHGLYSSGYTF
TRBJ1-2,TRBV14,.,CASSPQGNYGYTF
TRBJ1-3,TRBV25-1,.,CARMAPGNTIYF
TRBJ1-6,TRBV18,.,CASSPNYNSPLHF
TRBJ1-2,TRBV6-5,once,CASSRLGEANGYTF
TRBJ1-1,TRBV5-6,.,CASSHGTAYTEAFF
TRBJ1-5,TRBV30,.,CAWETGGGSNQPQHF
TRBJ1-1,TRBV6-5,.,CASSYRGGETEAFF
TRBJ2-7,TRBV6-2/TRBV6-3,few,CASSLGGTVTYEQYF
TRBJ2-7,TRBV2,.,CASKKGGTYEQYF
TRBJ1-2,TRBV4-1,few,CASSQERGSGYGYTF
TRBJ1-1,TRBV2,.,CASIDRNTEAFF
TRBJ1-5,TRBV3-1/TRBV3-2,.,CASSQTGNQPQHF
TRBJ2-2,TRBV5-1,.,CASSLGTGAGELFF
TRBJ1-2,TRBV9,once,CASSVGFRGERSYTF
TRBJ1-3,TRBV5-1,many,CASGQGTDGNTIYF
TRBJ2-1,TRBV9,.,CASSVLAGGVYNEQFF
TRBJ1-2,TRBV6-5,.,CASSSGGFRAGYTF
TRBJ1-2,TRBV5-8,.,CASSFWRTNYGYTF